These T cell receptor beta chains were read from a single sample in a study of early T cells in non-severe SARS-CoV-2 infection. TCRdb fed the 5' RACE reads into MiXCR, producing one record per CDR3 protein. Of around 57,000 distinct CDR3 sequences in the sample, about 6% were seen once. Sequences were derived from whole blood, sampled at baseline. The receptor source for this set is an adult who was a healthcare worker with PCR-confirmed SARS-CoV-2 infection or an uninfected control (not recorded which). Both conserved end residues are part of each CDR3. The D gene is left open where the match is weak. Clone size, where shown, is once, few, many, or a class for clones that have expanded.

CDR3 length	D gene	J gene	V gene	clone size	CDR3 DNA	CDR3 protein
13	TRBD1	TRBJ1-2	TRBV5-4	few	TGTGCCAGCAGCTTGGACAGGGGGTTTGGCTACACCTTC	CASSLDRGFGYTF
15	TRBD1	TRBJ2-7	TRBV11-2	-	TGTGCCAGCAGCTTAGGACAGGGGTGGGAAAACGAGCAGTACTTC	CASSLGQGWENEQYF
15	TRBD2	TRBJ2-7	TRBV14	many	TGTGCCAGCAGCCAAGGGGCTAGCGGTTCCTACGAGCAGTACTTC	CASSQGASGSYEQYF
15	TRBD2	TRBJ2-2	TRBV7-2	many	TGTGCCAGCAGCTCGTACGGGACTAGGACCGGGGAGCTGTTTTTT	CASSSYGTRTGELFF
17	TRBD2	TRBJ2-3	TRBV7-2	many	TGTGCCAGCAGCTTAGTGGCTAGCGGGAAGGGAACAGATACGCAGTATTTT	CASSLVASGKGTDTQYF
14	-	TRBJ2-7	TRBV4-3	-	TGCGCCAGCAGCCAAGGACGGATCTCCTACGAGCAGTACTTC	CASSQGRISYEQYF
16	-	TRBJ2-6	TRBV2	many	TGTGCCAGCAGTAGCCGCTACGGCGCTGGGGCCAACGTCCTGACTTTC	CASSSRYGAGANVLTF
18	TRBD2	TRBJ2-7	TRBV3-1	many	TGTGCCAGCAGCCAAGTCACGTTGGGACTAGCATCTCCTTACGAGCAGTACTTC	CASSQVTLGLASPYEQYF
17	TRBD2	TRBJ2-1	TRBV6-2/TRBV6-3	many	TGTGCCAGCAGTTACTCCCCGCCTAGCGGGGTCTACAATGAGCAGTTCTTC	CASSYSPPSGVYNEQFF
15	-	TRBJ1-6	TRBV12-3/TRBV12-4	many	TGTGCCAGCAGATACAGGAGCTCCTATAATTCACCCCTCCACTTT	CASRYRSSYNSPLHF
15	-	TRBJ2-2	TRBV7-9	few	TGTGCCAGCAGCTTAGCCAGGGCGGCCACCGGGGAGCTGTTTTTT	CASSLARAATGELFF
14	-	TRBJ1-4	TRBV2	-	TGTGCCAGCAGTGAAGGGGGGAATAATGAAAAACTGTTTTTT	CASSEGGNNEKLFF
13	-	TRBJ2-7	TRBV27	few	TGTGCCAGCACCCGGGACGGTGTGAACGAGCAGTACTTC	CASTRDGVNEQYF
18	-	TRBJ1-1	TRBV18	many	TGTGCCAGCTCACCACCGTGGGTCGGCAGGGGTGGTTGGACTGAAGCTTTCTTT	CASSPPWVGRGGWTEAFF
13	-	TRBJ2-1	TRBV2	many	TGTGCCAGCATACCGGTGTTGGGCAATGAGCAGTTCTTC	CASIPVLGNEQFF
15	TRBD2	TRBJ2-3	TRBV5-1	-	TGCGCCAGCAGCTTGGTGGCGGGAGTAGTGAATACGCAGTATTTT	CASSLVAGVVNTQYF
15	-	TRBJ2-1	TRBV7-9	few	TGTGCCAGCAGCCCTGGACCGGGACTCTACAATGAGCAGTTCTTC	CASSPGPGLYNEQFF
16	-	TRBJ2-1	TRBV12-3/TRBV12-4	few	TGTGCCAGCAGTTTTACCAGCGGGCGCTCCTACAATGAGCAGTTCTTC	CASSFTSGRSYNEQFF
12	-	TRBJ1-5	TRBV20-1	many	TGCAGTGCTAGAGGGTTTCATCAGCCCCAGCATTTT	CSARGFHQPQHF
13	-	TRBJ2-3	TRBV6-1	many	TGTGCCAGCAGAGTGCAGGGAGCAGATACGCAGTATTTT	CASRVQGADTQYF
14	-	TRBJ2-1	TRBV20-1	many	TGCAGTGCCGGGGGACACGCCTTGGACAATGAGCAGTTCTTC	CSAGGHALDNEQFF
12	TRBD2	TRBJ2-7	TRBV20-1	-	TGCAGTGCTGAGACTAGCGGGAACGAGCAGTACTTC	CSAETSGNEQYF
15	-	TRBJ2-3	TRBV12-5	many	TGTGCTAGTGGTTTGTCGGTGGGGGGCACAGATACGCAGTATTTT	CASGLSVGGTDTQYF
16	-	TRBJ2-1	TRBV4-3	many	TGCGCCAGCAGCCAAGACGGCGGGTTACCTTACAATGAGCAGTTCTTC	CASSQDGGLPYNEQFF
16	TRBD2	TRBJ2-7	TRBV20-1	many	TGCAGTGCTAGGGGACTAGCGGGAGCATGGTCGCGGGAGCAGTACTTC	CSARGLAGAWSREQYF
16	TRBD2	TRBJ2-3	TRBV6-6	many	TGTGCCAGCAGACACCTTTTAGCGGGAGAAGCAGATACGCAGTATTTT	CASRHLLAGEADTQYF
13	-	TRBJ1-6	TRBV6-5	many	TGTGCCAGCACGGTGGGCAGGAATTCACCCCTCCACTTT	CASTVGRNSPLHF
14	-	TRBJ2-4	TRBV20-1	few	TGCAGTGCTAGCCCCCCAGGGGCCAAAAACATTCAGTACTTC	CSASPPGAKNIQYF
10	-	TRBJ2-7	TRBV5-8	many	TGTGCCAGCAGCTTGCGGGAGCAGTACTTC	CASSLREQYF
14	-	TRBJ2-3	TRBV27	many	TGTGCCAGCAGGGGGCTAGCGAGCACAGATACGCAGTATTTT	CASRGLASTDTQYF
15	TRBD1	TRBJ2-7	TRBV6-2/TRBV6-3	-	TGTGCCAGCAGCGTGCGCGGGACAGGGCGCTACGAGCAGTACTTC	CASSVRGTGRYEQYF
14	-	TRBJ1-1	TRBV29-1	few	TGCAGCGTTGAATTAAGCTCGTTGGACACTGAAGCTTTCTTT	CSVELSSLDTEAFF
16	TRBD1	TRBJ1-1	TRBV28	many	TGTGCCAGCACCCTTGCAGGGGGAGGGCAGGGCACTGAAGCTTTCTTT	CASTLAGGGQGTEAFF
15	-	TRBJ2-2	TRBV5-5	-	TGTGCCAGCAGCTTGGTGCCGGGAGCGGCCGGGGAGCTGTTTTTT	CASSLVPGAAGELFF
15	TRBD1	TRBJ1-5	TRBV20-1	many	TGCAGTGTCCTGGATCAAGACAGGGGGAGTCAGCCCCAGCATTTT	CSVLDQDRGSQPQHF
14	-	TRBJ1-1	TRBV28	many	TGTGCCAGCAGTTCGGCAGGAGAGAACACTGAAGCTTTCTTT	CASSSAGENTEAFF
14	-	TRBJ1-5	TRBV6-2/TRBV6-3	many	TGTGCCAGCAGTTACCCGCAGCCGAATCAGCCCCAGCATTTT	CASSYPQPNQPQHF
17	TRBD1	TRBJ2-2	TRBV12-3/TRBV12-4	many	TGTGCCAGCAGCTTCTATCCCGGGACAGGGGGCACCGGGGAGCTGTTTTTT	CASSFYPGTGGTGELFF
15	-	TRBJ2-2	TRBV7-6	many	TGTGCCAGCAGCCCTACGAGGGGGTGGGCCGGGGAGCTGTTTTTT	CASSPTRGWAGELFF
15	TRBD2	TRBJ2-7	TRBV5-4	-	TGTGCCAGCAGCCCCAGTAGCGGGAGGGAGAACGAGCAGTACTTC	CASSPSSGRENEQYF
17	TRBD1	TRBJ2-1	TRBV7-2	many	TGTGCCAGCAGCTTAGCGGGGCAGGGGGCTCGGAACAATGAGCAGTTCTTC	CASSLAGQGARNNEQFF
16	TRBD2	TRBJ2-5	TRBV20-1	few	TGCAGTGCTAGGGGGACTAGTGGGGTCCTCCAAGAGACCCAGTACTTC	CSARGTSGVLQETQYF
15	-	TRBJ2-7	TRBV3-1	medium-sized	TGTGCCAGCAGCCGTCCAGGGACAACACCCTACGAGCAGTACTTC	CASSRPGTTPYEQYF
16	TRBD2	TRBJ2-1	TRBV28	many	TGTGCCAGCAGTTCCCCTAGCGGGAGCGCCTACAATGAGCAGTTCTTC	CASSSPSGSAYNEQFF
16	-	TRBJ1-1	TRBV7-9	many	TGTGCCAGCAGCAAAGAAGGGGAGAGTATGAACACTGAAGCTTTCTTT	CASSKEGESMNTEAFF
12	-	TRBJ1-2	TRBV29-1	-	TGCAGCGCCGTGACGGGGGCGGAAGGCTACACCTTC	CSAVTGAEGYTF